The next 8 T cell receptor beta chains were all read from a single sample in a study of T cell changes during pregnancy in multiple sclerosis. Assay: immunoSEQ multiplex PCR; the TCRdb copy retains only in-frame clones and omits some. In the table there are about 40,000 clones, approximately 90% of which are singletons. The sample consisted of PBMCs (not recorded whether the cells were cultured). The receptors here all came from a female donor with multiple sclerosis, enrolled in a pregnancy study.

The V call is TRBV5-1, the J call TRBJ1-4, with 7 positions matching TRBD1. Germline V gene data show CDR1 as SGHRS and CDR2 as YFSETQ. The CDR3 spans 15 residues. With 0 bases clipped from V and 8 bases from J, the junction kept 7 bases outside the gene matches. CDR3 bases: TGCGCCAGCAGCTTGGCGACAGGGCAGGAGGAAAAACTGTTTTTT. It specifies CASSLATGQEEKLFF.

The CDR3 is CAISESSGRAWNEQFF. The CDR3 nucleotides are TGTGCCATCAGTGAGTCTAGCGGGAGGGCCTGGAATGAGCAGTTCTTC. This sequence joins TRBV10-3 and TRBJ2-1, with 11 bases identical to TRBD2. CDR3 length: 16 amino acids. Germline values: CDR1 ENHRY, CDR2 SYGVKD. V shed 0 bases, J shed 7 bases, and the junction held 5 bases outside the gene matches.

This clone was observed a single time. The gene calls are TRBV28 and TRBJ2-5, with TRBD2 matching over 13 bases. The J segment lost 3 bases and the V segment lost 6 bases, leaving 4 bases of the junction unmatched. Germline lookup yields CDR1 MDHEN and CDR2 SYDVKM. This CDR3 comprises 15 residues. In DNA, the CDR3 is TGTGCCAGCAGCCCCGGACTAGCGGGAGAAGAGACCCAGTACTTC. Translation: CASSPGLAGEETQYF.

The chain uses TRBV5-6 and TRBJ1-1; D unclear. This CDR3 has 14 residues. The germline gives CDR1 SGHDT, CDR2 YYEEEE. V was trimmed by 0 bases and J by 11 bases, leaving 17 bases between them. CDR3 protein: CASSLDREYKGAFF. The CDR3 nucleotides are TGTGCCAGCAGCTTGGATAGGGAGTACAAAGGGGCTTTCTTT. Full variable domain (missing parts from reference TRBV5-6 and TRBJ1-1): DAGVTQSPTHLIKTRGQQVTLRCSPKSGHDTVSWYQQALGQGPQFIFQYYEEEERQRGNFPDRFSGHQFPNYSSELNVNALLLGDSALYLCASSLDREYKGAFFGQGTRLTVV.

Here the CDR3 reads CAWSAGNNQPQHF. CDR3 coding DNA: TGTGCCTGGAGTGCAGGGAACAATCAGCCCCAGCATTTT. This chain connects TRBV30 to TRBJ1-5; maybe TRBD1 (5 bases). Trimming left V 1 base short and J 3 bases short, with 7 bases between. The CDR3 has 13 residues. The germline V gene has CDR1 GTSNPN and CDR2 SVGIG (reference sequence).

This rearrangement joins TRBV19 to TRBJ2-1; TRBD2 aligns across 9 bases. Germline loops: CDR1 LNHDA, CDR2 SQIVND (reference sequence). This CDR3 has 15 residues. The trim removed 0 bases at V and 8 bases at J, leaving 5 bases unmatched. CDR3 nucleotide sequence: TGTGCCAGTAGTATAGAGTCTAGCGGGATGGATGAGCAGTTCTTC. This sequence encodes CASSIESSGMDEQFF.

This chain uses TRBV28 with TRBJ2-7; 8 bases agree with TRBD2. V trimming: 3 bases; J trimming: 9 bases; junction bases outside the gene matches: 10. CDR1 is MDHEN and CDR2 is SYDVKM in the germline V gene. The CDR3 loop spans 14 amino acids. Written as DNA, the CDR3 is TGTGCCAGCAGTTTCGGGCGCCTCCGGGGGGGGCAGTACTTC. It codes for CASSFGRLRGGQYF.

J is TRBJ2-3 and V is TRBV27; unclear D gene. There are 14 residues in the CDR3. Trimming removed 5 bases from V and 0 bases from J, with 9 bases in between. CDR1 is MNHEY and CDR2 is SMNVEV in the germline V gene (reference sequence). CDR3 sequence reads: CASSGGSSTDTQYF. CDR3 in DNA: TGTGCCAGCAGTGGCGGTTCTAGCACAGATACGCAGTATTTT.